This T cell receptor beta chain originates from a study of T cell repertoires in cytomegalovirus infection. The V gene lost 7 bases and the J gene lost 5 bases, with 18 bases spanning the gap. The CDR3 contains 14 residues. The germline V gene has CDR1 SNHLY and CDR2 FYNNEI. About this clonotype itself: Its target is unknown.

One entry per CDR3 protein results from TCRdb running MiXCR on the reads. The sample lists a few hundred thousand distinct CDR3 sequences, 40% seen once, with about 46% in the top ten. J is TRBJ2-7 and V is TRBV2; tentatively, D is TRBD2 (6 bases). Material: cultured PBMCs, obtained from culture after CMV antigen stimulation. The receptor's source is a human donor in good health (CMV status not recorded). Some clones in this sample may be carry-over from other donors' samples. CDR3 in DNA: TGTGCCAGCACGGAGGGTTTCGGCTCGCACGAGCAGTACTTC. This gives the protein CASTEGFGSHEQYF.